This record covers a single T cell receptor beta chain. Which antigen it targets is not known. The germline V gene sets CDR1 to MDHEN and CDR2 to SYDVKM. Including the terminal cysteine and phenylalanine, the CDR3 comprises 14 residues. No nucleotide data were recorded. TCRdb lists the instrument as NextSeq 550. The Human TCR Profiling Kit (MiLaboratory) was used to prepare UMI-labeled 5' RACE TRB cDNA libraries. cDNA synthesis used the entire amount of extracted RNA, and PCR amplification then used the entire amount of cDNA produced. Libraries were prepared in parallel using an identical number of PCR cycles. The authors' analysis ran thus. With a requirement of at least two reads per UMI, MIGEC and MiXCR extracted about 50,000 +/- 10,000 unique UMI-labeled TRB cDNA molecules per library. An average of about 40,000 +/- 10,000 functional in-frame TRB CDR3 nucleotide clonotypes without stop codons was found per library. After each sample was downsampled to 5000 UMI-labeled TRB molecules, VDJtools was used to calculate diversity metrics such as normalized Shannon-Wiener and Chao1. VDJtools was used to calculate clonotype-size-weighted physicochemical properties of the central five CDR3 residues, namely interaction energy, strength, volume and Kidera factor 4. TCRdb reprocessed the reads, reporting each CDR3 protein sequence once and no DNA. The V and J calls, along with clone size, are taken from TCRdb and not from the paper's own processing. The sample table records about 120,000 distinct CDR3 sequences. The biggest ten clones account for 0.59% of the sample.

This sample was taken from a study of CXCR3-negative and CXCR3-positive naive CD8 T cells (dated by TCRdb to between 2019 and 2020). About the study as a whole: In total, about 135 million TRB reads were obtained, or roughly 1.5 +/- 0.3 million reads per library. The diversity and physicochemical repertoire analyses included about a dozen donors pooled from two independent experiments. The TRBV-TRBJ cluster analysis covered naive subsets from five or six donors and memory cells from 3 donors. General study outcomes and caveats: Freshly isolated PBMCs were used for most assays because CXCR3 expression went down partially after cryopreservation. TRB CDR3s from CXCR3-positive naive cells showed higher hydrophobicity (lower Kidera factor 4), lower energy, and higher strength and volume indices than CXCR3-negative naive cells. Because surface CD5, which is linked to self-reactivity in mice, was comparable between the naive subsets, TCR interaction strength was also inferred from the physicochemical properties of TRB CDR3s. TRBV-TRBJ usage was similar between naive CXCR3-negative and CXCR3-positive cells from the same donor, while memory cells showed distinct patterns. Repertoire diversity was comparably high in both naive subsets but much lower in memory CD8+ T cells.

Each CD8+ T cell subset was flow-sorted in triplicate, and around 320,000 cells per subset were placed directly into RLT lysis buffer. To keep memory contaminants out, a stringent definition of naive CD8+ T cells was applied: CD45RO-CCR7+CD27+CD95-. Peripheral blood mononuclear cells were isolated from buffy coats by standard density gradient centrifugation. Naive CXCR3-negative and CXCR3-positive CD8+ T cells were flow-sorted using a FACSAria III. Total RNA was extracted from sorted cells with an RNeasy Mini Kit. The TCR originated in a human donor in good health. Some clones in this sample may be carry-over from other donors' samples. Sequenced material: naive CXCR3+ CD8+ T cells from blood. This specimen's cell subset or site label, per the study, means: CD45RO-CCR7+CD27+CD95- naive CD8+ T cells expressing CXCR3 (TNR3+). The sequence links TRBV28 to TRBJ2-7; TCRdb designates TRBD2, a call that cannot be tested without DNA. Here the CDR3 is given as CASGRDGTTYEQYF.